Below are 17 T cell receptor beta chains sequenced from a single sample in a study of blood T cell repertoires in COVID-19. The assay was immunoSEQ multiplex PCR, and TCRdb's table has in-frame clones only and misses some. The table includes a few hundred thousand clones, around 86% detected once. Sequenced: peripheral blood. The source is a man between 60 and 70 years old with acute or convalescent COVID-19.

This chain connects TRBV2 to TRBJ2-3, with TRBD1 matching over 8 bases. CDR1 and CDR2 from the germline V gene are SNHLY and FYNNEI. This CDR3 contains 15 residues. Trimming removed 6 bases from V and 2 bases from J; junction bases left unmatched: 7. The DNA for the CDR3 is TGTGCCAGCAGGACCCGACAGGGGTCCACAGATACGCAGTATTTT. As protein: CASRTRQGSTDTQYF. Full variable domain (outside the CDR3, taken from reference TRBV2 and TRBJ2-3): EPEVTQTPSHQVTQMGQEVILRCVPISNHLYFYWYRQILGQKVEFLVSFYNNEISEKSEIFDDQFSVERPDGSNFTLKIRSTKLEDSAMYFCASRTRQGSTDTQYFGPGTRLTVL.

This clone was found a few times. The chain employs TRBV25-1 and TRBJ1-6, with D possibly TRBD1 on 5 matching bases. The V end lost 5 bases, the J end lost 7 bases, and 12 bases lay between the germline ends. There are 14 residues in the CDR3. CDR1 is MGHDK and CDR2 is SYGVNS in the germline V gene. CDR3 region: CASSPGGSNSPLHF. The DNA for the CDR3 is TGTGCCAGCAGTCCCGGGGGGTCCAATTCACCCCTCCACTTT.

This clone was seen a few times. The genes are TRBV13 and TRBJ2-7; D gene uncertain. Germline assignment: CDR1 PRHDT and CDR2 FYEKMQ (reference sequence). The CDR3 is made up of 13 amino acids. The V and J ends lost 4 bases and 6 bases respectively, with 13 bases between them. The CDR3 sequence: CASSSGYRPEQYF. CDR3 bases: TGTGCCAGCAGCTCTGGGTACAGACCCGAGCAGTACTTC. Complete variable domain (other parts from reference TRBV13 and TRBJ2-7): AAGVIQSPRHLIKEKRETATLKCYPIPRHDTVYWYQQGPGQDPQFLISFYEKMQSDKGSIPDRFSAQQFSDYHSELNMSSLELGDSALYFCASSSGYRPEQYFGPGTRLTVT.

This clone showed up just once. This chain connects TRBV9 to TRBJ1-1; a possible D gene is TRBD1 (6 bases). The germline gives CDR1 SGDLS, CDR2 YYNGEE. Trimming left V 4 bases short and J 4 bases short, with 14 bases between. This CDR3 has 14 residues. Here the CDR3 reads CASSPTGLSTEAFF. As DNA, the CDR3 is TGTGCCAGCAGCCCTACAGGGCTGAGCACTGAAGCTTTCTTT.

This chain links TRBV7-2 with TRBJ2-3, with 8 bases that match TRBD2. Trimming cost V 2 bases and J 4 bases; bases outside gene matches: 14. This CDR3 has 18 amino acids. Germline values: CDR1 SGHTA, CDR2 FQGNSA. This CDR3 is CASSLRGFPGGPADTQYF. The CDR3 nucleotides read TGTGCCAGCAGCTTACGGGGGTTCCCGGGGGGGCCGGCAGATACGCAGTATTTT.

The V call is TRBV7-9, the J call TRBJ2-2; D might be TRBD1 (6 bases). The CDR3 totals 16 residues. CDR1 is SEHNR, CDR2 FQNEAQ, per germline (reference sequence). The germline V and J ends were trimmed by 2 bases and 1 base, with 11 bases remaining between them. For the CDR3, the DNA is TGTGCCAGCAGCTTAATGGGGGCTAGGAACACCGGGGAGCTGTTTTTT. Its protein is CASSLMGARNTGELFF.

This chain uses TRBV11-2 with TRBJ2-4; possibly TRBD2 for D (5 bases). The germline V gene encodes CDR1 SGHAT and CDR2 FQNNGV. The V end was cut by 5 bases, the J end by 8 bases, with 13 bases between. The CDR3 sequence is 13 residues long. This CDR3 is CASSGRVVDIQYF. The DNA for the CDR3 is TGTGCCAGCAGCGGGCGGGTTGTGGACATTCAGTACTTC.

The chain uses TRBV30 and TRBJ1-1; D unclear. CDR1 and CDR2 (germline): GTSNPN, SVGIG (reference sequence). This CDR3 is 11 amino acids long. The germline V and J ends were trimmed by 2 bases and 10 bases, with 11 bases remaining between them. CDR3 loop: CAWSTRSGAFF. DNA for the CDR3: TGTGCCTGGAGTACCCGTTCGGGAGCTTTCTTT. Variable domain in full (rest from reference TRBV30 and TRBJ1-1): SQTIHQWPATLVQPVGSPLSLECTVEGTSNPNLYWYRQAAGRGLQLLFYSVGIGQISSEVPQNLSASRPQDRQFILSSKKLLLSDSGFYLCAWSTRSGAFFGQGTRLTVV.

This chain links TRBV5-1 with TRBJ2-7, with 7 bases identical to TRBD1. V dropped 0 bases and J dropped 2; count of bases not matched to a gene: 8. In germline, CDR1 is SGHRS, CDR2 YFSETQ. The CDR3 totals 16 residues. CDR3 sequence: CASSLDGQVGTYEQYF. In nucleotides, the CDR3 is TGCGCCAGCAGCTTGGACGGACAGGTCGGAACCTACGAGCAGTACTTC.

The J gene is TRBJ1-2, the V gene TRBV3-1 (or the pseudogene TRBV3-2); 8 bases agree with TRBD1. The germline V gene has CDR1 LGHDT and CDR2 YNNKEL (reference sequence). This CDR3 is built from 17 residues. J was trimmed by 1 base and V by 4 bases; bases with no gene match: 11. This CDR3 is CASSPNLDRGDNYGYTF. The CDR3 nucleotides are TGTGCCAGCAGCCCCAATCTCGACAGGGGCGATAACTATGGCTACACCTTC.

This chain uses TRBV6-4 with TRBJ2-2; 8 bases align to TRBD1. The CDR3 has 15 residues. Trimming removed 0 bases from V and 6 bases from J; junction bases left unmatched: 3. Germline V lookup: CDR1 MRHNA, CDR2 SNTAGT. The CDR3 here is CASSDSTGEAGELFF. CDR3 DNA sequence: TGTGCCAGCAGTGACTCGACAGGGGAGGCCGGGGAGCTGTTTTTT.

This rearrangement joins TRBV4-2 to TRBJ2-7; 10 bases line up with TRBD2. Germline V gives CDR1 LGHNA, CDR2 YNFKEQ. V lost 10 bases, J lost 2 bases, and 8 bases stayed unmatched. CDR3 length: 14 residues. The CDR3 DNA reads as TGTGCCACTCGTCCTAGCGGGGGAACCTACGAGCAGTACTTC. Translating gives CATRPSGGTYEQYF.

In the case of this clone: This sample also contains other DNA sequences that code for the same CDR3. This rearrangement joins TRBV19 to TRBJ2-3, with 7 positions matching TRBD2. The V gene's germline CDR1 is LNHDA and CDR2 SQIVND (reference sequence). V lost 3 bases and J lost 1; bases outside the gene matches: 1. The CDR3 consists of 14 residues. In DNA, the CDR3 is TGTGCCAGTAGTATTCTAGCGGGCACAGATACGCAGTATTTT. This translates into CASSILAGTDTQYF.

V and J are TRBV9 and TRBJ1-2, with 7 nucleotides matching TRBD1. Germline CDR1 is SGDLS and CDR2 is YYNGEE. Losses at the gene ends were 6 bases for V and 6 bases for J; bases not matched to a gene: 5. This CDR3 has 12 residues. CDR3: CASNDRVHGYTF. As DNA, the CDR3 is TGTGCCAGCAACGACAGGGTACATGGCTACACCTTC.

A remark on this clone: Distinct nucleotide sequences in the sample also encode this CDR3. The DNA for the CDR3 is TGTGCCAGCAGTTTAGCGGGGACAGGGTCCTACGAGCAGTACTTC. Encoded protein: CASSLAGTGSYEQYF. The chain links TRBV28 to TRBJ2-7; TRBD1 matches 9 bases. The CDR3 loop spans 15 amino acids. Per the germline V gene, CDR1 is MDHEN and CDR2 is SYDVKM. The ends lost 2 bases at V and 1 base at J; junction bases unmatched: 3.

The V call is TRBV7-9, the J call TRBJ1-3, with TRBD1 as a possible D gene (6 bases). V was trimmed by 4 bases and J by 4 bases, leaving 11 bases between them. This CDR3 spans 14 amino acids. Per the germline V gene, CDR1 is SEHNR and CDR2 is FQNEAQ (reference sequence). The CDR3 here is CASSSPGQGNTIYF. CDR3 sequence (DNA): TGTGCCAGCAGCTCACCGGGACAAGGAAACACCATATATTTT.

The chain couples TRBV7-2 to TRBJ2-2; D gene uncertain. The germline V and J ends were trimmed by 9 bases and 13 bases, with 30 bases remaining between them. The CDR3 contains 16 residues. The germline gives CDR1 SGHTA, CDR2 FQGNSA. CDR3 DNA sequence: TGTGCCAGTAGACCTTGGGCCAGCCAGTCTCCATCGGTGCTGTTTTTT. Translated: CASRPWASQSPSVLFF.